These T cell receptor beta chains were read from a single sample in a study of blood T cell repertoires in COVID-19. The data were produced by immunoSEQ multiplex PCR, yet TCRdb's version contains in-frame clones alone and is incomplete. The table includes 170,000 or so clones, more than 75% detected once. Sample: peripheral blood. The origin of the receptors is a man aged 55-75 years with COVID-19, enrolled during active disease. The CDR3 runs from the conserved cysteine through the conserved F or W. The D gene is left open where the match is weak.

TRBJ2-7 | TRBV12-5 | NA | 12 | TGTGCTAGTGGTCCTGACAGGTTCGAGCAGTACTTC | CASGPDRFEQYF
TRBJ1-5 | TRBV12-5 | TRBD1 | 14 | TGTGCTAGTGGTATGGGACAGGTAAATCAGCCCCAGCATTTT | CASGMGQVNQPQHF
TRBJ1-2 | TRBV6-2/TRBV6-3 | TRBD1 | 16 | TGTGCCAGCAGTTACTCGGTCACGACAGGGAACTATGGCTACACCTTC | CASSYSVTTGNYGYTF
TRBJ1-3 | TRBV7-2 | NA | 18 | TGTGCCAGCAGCTTAACCTTTCCAGGGACAAGCCTAGGAAACACCATATATTTT | CASSLTFPGTSLGNTIYF
TRBJ1-5 | TRBV6-5 | TRBD1 | 15 | TGTGCCAGCAGTTTATCCAGGGGGGTGAATCAGCCCCAGCATTTT | CASSLSRGVNQPQHF
TRBJ1-5 | TRBV7-8 | NA | 14 | TGTGCCAGCAGCTTAAGTATGAGTGGTCAGCCCCAGCATTTT | CASSLSMSGQPQHF
TRBJ2-3 | TRBV29-1 | TRBD2 | 15 | TGCAGCGGCCTAAGACTAGCGGGGCGCACAGATACGCAGTATTTT | CSGLRLAGRTDTQYF
TRBJ1-2 | TRBV5-1 | NA | 13 | TGCGCCAGCAGCCCTACTGACAGCATAAGCTACACCTTC | CASSPTDSISYTF
TRBJ2-6 | TRBV5-6 | NA | 16 | TGTGCCAGCACCTGGGGAAGAGGGTCTGGGGCCAACGTCCTGACTTTC | CASTWGRGSGANVLTF
TRBJ1-1 | TRBV15 | NA | 17 | TGTGCCACCAGCAGAGATGCGGGCGGTGCGTGGGGCACTGAAGCTTTCTTT | CATSRDAGGAWGTEAFF
TRBJ2-3 | TRBV3-1/TRBV3-2 | TRBD2 | 18 | TGTGCCAGCAGCCCCTCCTGGGTACTAGCGGGGGGCGGAGATACGCAGTATTTT | CASSPSWVLAGGGDTQYF
TRBJ2-2 | TRBV3-1/TRBV3-2 | NA | 15 | TGTGCCAGCAGCGTGGGGGGGCTTTACACCGGGGAGCTGTTTTTT | CASSVGGLYTGELFF
TRBJ1-2 | TRBV6-4 | NA | 14 | TGTGCCAGCAGTGACTATGGCCGGGGATATGGCTACACCTTC | CASSDYGRGYGYTF
TRBJ2-7 | TRBV6-1 | TRBD2 | 15 | TGTGCCAGCAGTGAAGGGACTAGCGGGATGAACGAGCAGTACTTC | CASSEGTSGMNEQYF
TRBJ1-2 | TRBV4-3 | NA | 13 | TGCGCCAGCAGCCAAGAGGGCATTAGTGGCTACACCTTC | CASSQEGISGYTF
TRBJ1-1 | TRBV11-1 | TRBD1 | 14 | TGTGCCAGCAGTAGACAGGGGGGGAACACTGAAGCTTTCTTT | CASSRQGGNTEAFF
TRBJ2-7 | TRBV28 | TRBD1 | 14 | TGTGCCAGCAGTTCCGGGACAGGGCTCTACGAGCAGTACTTC | CASSSGTGLYEQYF
TRBJ2-5 | TRBV6-5 | TRBD1 | 14 | TGTGCCAGCAACAGACAGGGGAAGTGGGAGACCCAGTACTTC | CASNRQGKWETQYF
TRBJ1-1 | TRBV20-1 | TRBD1 | 20 | TGCAGTGCTAGTTTGGACAGGGACATGAACAGGGCATTTATGAACACTGAAGCTTTCTTT | CSASLDRDMNRAFMNTEAFF
TRBJ2-7 | TRBV19 | TRBD2 | 16 | TGTGCCAGTACCGAAACGCCGGGACTAGCTGCCCACGAGCAGTACTTC | CASTETPGLAAHEQYF
TRBJ1-2 | TRBV4-2 | NA | 15 | TGTGCCAGCAGCCCTAAGGACAGCGATTTGGGTGGCTACACCTTC | CASSPKDSDLGGYTF
TRBJ2-7 | TRBV5-8 | NA | 15 | TGTGCCAGCAGCCTCCAGGGGCTTAGCTCCTACGAGCAGTACTTC | CASSLQGLSSYEQYF
TRBJ2-6 | TRBV29-1 | NA | 13 | TGCAGCGTATTTCTCTCTGGGGCCAACGTCCTGACTTTC | CSVFLSGANVLTF
TRBJ1-4 | TRBV16 | NA | 12 | TGTGCCAGCAGCCAAATCGGCGGATTGGTCACTTTT | CASSQIGGLVTF
TRBJ2-1 | TRBV19 | TRBD1 | 13 | TGTGCCAGTAGTATGACAGGGGACAATGAGCAGTTCTTC | CASSMTGDNEQFF
TRBJ1-1 | TRBV7-2 | TRBD1 | 15 | TGTGCCAGCAGCTCGGGGACAGGGGTGAACACTGAAGCTTTCTTT | CASSSGTGVNTEAFF
TRBJ1-3 | TRBV9 | NA | 18 | TGTGCCAGCAGCGCCTCAAACCCTGACAGGCTGGGGAGAAACACCATATATTTT | CASSASNPDRLGRNTIYF